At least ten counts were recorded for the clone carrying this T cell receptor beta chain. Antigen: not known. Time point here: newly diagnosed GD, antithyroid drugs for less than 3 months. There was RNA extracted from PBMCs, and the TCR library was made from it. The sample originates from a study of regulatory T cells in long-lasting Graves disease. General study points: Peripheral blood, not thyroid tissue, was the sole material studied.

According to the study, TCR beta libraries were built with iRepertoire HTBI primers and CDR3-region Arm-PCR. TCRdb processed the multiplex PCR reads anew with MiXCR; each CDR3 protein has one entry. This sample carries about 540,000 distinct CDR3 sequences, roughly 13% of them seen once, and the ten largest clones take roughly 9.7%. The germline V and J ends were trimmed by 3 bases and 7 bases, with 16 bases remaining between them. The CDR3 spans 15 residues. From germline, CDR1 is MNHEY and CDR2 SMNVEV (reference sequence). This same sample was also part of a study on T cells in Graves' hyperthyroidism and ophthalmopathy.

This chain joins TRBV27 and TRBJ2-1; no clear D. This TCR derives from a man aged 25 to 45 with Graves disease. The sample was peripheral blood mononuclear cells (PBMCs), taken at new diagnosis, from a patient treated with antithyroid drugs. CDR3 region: CASSLSGWGLNEQFF. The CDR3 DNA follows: TGTGCCAGCAGTTTGTCCGGGTGGGGTTTGAATGAGCAGTTCTTC.